The 13 T cell receptor beta chains presented below share a single source sample, sequenced in a study of Tregs in tolerant kidney transplant recipients (dated by TCRdb to between 2019 and 2020). The transplants used related donors along with nonmyeloablative bone marrow transplantation, and in the human trials mixed chimerism was transient. Library method: the immunoSEQ multiplex PCR assay. What TCRdb holds here is the immuneACCESS table cut down to in-frame rearrangements. Part of the clones is not present; checked against another copy, under half of the missing clones reflect an unresolved V gene, and the others are unexplained. This sample's table lists around 33,000 clones. The ten most abundant clones make up about 1.9% of the sample. The sequencing used CD4+ T cells from blood (PBMCs), collected 24 months after the transplant. The receptor set was obtained from a human patient who received a combined kidney and bone marrow transplant. The graft donor may be the source of some T cells after a transplant.

The sequenced part of the CDR3 DNA is TGTGCCAGTAGGGCAGGCAGGGTGACCGGGGAG. It is translated as CASRAGRVTGE. The whole CDR3 region reads CASRAGRVTGELFF. The genes are TRBV19 and TRBJ2-2; D may be TRBD1 (5 bases). The read falls 3 residues short of the CDR3 end, and the missing part is taken from the germline J gene. This CDR3 comprises 14 residues. Germline CDR1 and CDR2: LNHDA and SQIVND (reference sequence). V was cut by 6 bases and J by 5 bases, with 13 bases left in between.

For this clone: The sequence runs out 3 residues before the end of the CDR3; the remainder is reconstructed from the germline J gene. The genes are TRBV19 and TRBJ1-1, with 8 bases aligning to TRBD1. Germline V lookup: CDR1 LNHDA, CDR2 SQIVND (reference sequence). The CDR3 is 16 amino acids. Germline trimming cut 5 bases from V and 5 bases from J; bases unmatched to any gene: 13. CDR3: CASSFRILQGATEAFF. Partial CDR3 DNA: TGTGCCAGTAGTTTCAGAATCCTTCAGGGGGCGACTGAA.

Notes on this clone: From the germline J gene comes the end of the CDR3, since the read stops 3 residues before it. Other DNA sequences in this specimen translate into the identical CDR3. V and J are TRBV7-3 and TRBJ1-1; possibly TRBD1 for D (6 bases). This CDR3 comprises 14 residues. The ends were cut back, 5 bases at V and 2 bases at J, with 12 bases in the middle. The germline V gene has CDR1 SGHTA and CDR2 FQGTGA. The CDR3 loop is CASSRRGGNTEAFF. Partial CDR3 DNA: TGTGCCAGCAGCCGGAGGGGGGGTAACACTGAA.

For this clone: The read ends 3 residues before the CDR3 terminus; that terminus is restored from the germline J gene. The chain has TRBV7-3 and TRBJ2-1, with 13 bases identical to TRBD2. CDR3 length: 17 residues. Trimming took 3 bases from V and 2 from J; bases not matched to a gene: 4. Germline values: CDR1 SGHTA, CDR2 FQGTGA. The part of the CDR3 DNA that was read is TGTGCCAGCAGCTTCTCGGGACTAGCGGGACCCTACAATGAG. Its translation: CASSFSGLAGPYNE. In full, the CDR3 reads CASSFSGLAGPYNEQFF.

For this clone: The read stops 3 residues short of the end of the CDR3; the missing end is completed from the germline J gene. V is TRBV20-1 and J is TRBJ1-2, with D possibly TRBD1 on 5 matching bases. Germline values: CDR1 DFQATT, CDR2 SNEGSKA (reference sequence). CDR3 size: 15 residues. The V end was cut by 6 bases, the J end by 1 base, with 18 bases between. Incomplete CDR3 DNA: TGCAGTGCCCCCCCGGCGGCAGGGATTAACTATGGC. Translation: CSAPPAAGINYG. The full CDR3 protein is CSAPPAAGINYGYTF.

Comment on this clone: The read is 3 residues too short to cover the CDR3 end, so that end is filled in from the germline J gene. The chain carries TRBV6-2 or TRBV6-3 and TRBJ2-2; TRBD1 matches 8 bases. Germline-derived CDR1 and CDR2 are MNHEY and SVGEGT. J lost 7 bases, V lost 6 bases, and 4 bases had no gene match. The CDR3 spans 13 residues. CDR3 bases read: TGTGCCAGCAGACTACAGGGGGACGGGGAG. Its translation: CASRLQGDGE. The entire CDR3 protein is CASRLQGDGELFF.

With respect to this clone: The CDR3 extends 3 residues past the end of the read, so its final part is completed from the germline J gene. The rearrangement uses TRBV19 and TRBJ2-7, with 7 nucleotides matching TRBD2. The CDR3 length is 14 residues. After removal of 3 bases from V and 4 bases from J, the junction contained 6 bases not matched to a gene. Germline CDR1 LNHDA, CDR2 SQIVND (reference sequence). The sequenced CDR3 bases are TGTGCCAGTAGTATCCAGGGAGGGTTTTACGAG. Amino acids: CASSIQGGFYE. From start to end, the CDR3 is CASSIQGGFYEQYF.

This clone is called medium-sized (0.01 to 0.1%) based on its frequency. The read terminates 3 residues before the CDR3 end, so the remaining end is supplied by the germline J gene. The chain links TRBV5-1 to TRBJ2-6, with unresolved D. V lost 0 bases and J 0 bases, leaving 4 bases between the germline ends. CDR3 length: 15 amino acids. Germline lookup yields CDR1 SGHRS and CDR2 YFSETQ. The covered CDR3 bases are TGCGCCAGCAGCTTGGTCAGCTCTGGGGCCAACGTC. Translation: CASSLVSSGANV. From start to end, the CDR3 is CASSLVSSGANVLTF.

According to its frequency, this clone is medium-sized. The CDR3 end lies 3 residues beyond the end of the read and is filled in from the germline J gene. This sequence joins TRBV29-1 and TRBJ2-1; 12 bases are shared with TRBD2. CDR1 and CDR2 from the germline V gene are SQVTM and ANQGSEA. With V trimmed by 5 bases and J by 3 bases, 2 bases remained unmatched. The length of the CDR3 is 14 residues. CDR3 amino acids: CSVKTSGSYNEQFF. The sequenced part of the CDR3 DNA is TGCAGCGTTAAGACTAGCGGGAGCTACAATGAG.

Of note for this clone: The read comes to an end 3 residues before the CDR3 does, leaving the germline J gene to fill in the end. This chain joins TRBV5-4 and TRBJ1-6; 10 nucleotides agree with TRBD1. Unmatched junction bases numbered 5, after V lost 2 bases and J lost 9 bases. CDR3 length: 15 residues. CDR1 and CDR2 (germline): SGHNT, YYREEE (reference sequence). CDR3 protein: CASSFRTGGSSPLHF. Incomplete CDR3 DNA: TGTGCCAGCAGCTTCCGGACAGGGGGAAGTTCACCC.

CDR3 sequence reads: CSARDPGGSNQPQHF. CDR3 DNA, as far as it was read: TGCAGTGCTAGAGATCCAGGGGGAAGCAATCAGCCC. The rearrangement joins TRBV20-1 to TRBJ1-5, with 7 bases that match TRBD1. The missing CDR3 end, 3 residues past where the read stops, is filled in from the germline J gene. Germline CDR1 is DFQATT and CDR2 is SNEGSKA (reference sequence). The trim removed 0 bases at V and 1 base at J, leaving 3 bases unmatched. This CDR3 is built from 15 residues.

Turning to this clone: Read coverage stops 3 residues before the CDR3 terminus; the germline J gene supplies the remainder. V gene TRBV5-4 combines with J gene TRBJ1-4; tentatively, D is TRBD1 (5 bases). This CDR3 is 13 amino acids long. Germline V lookup: CDR1 SGHNT, CDR2 YYREEE (reference sequence). The CDR3 sequence is CASSLYAGNELFF. Incomplete CDR3 DNA: TGTGCCAGCAGCTTGTACGCAGGGAACGAA.

On this clone: The observed sequence ends 3 residues before the CDR3 terminus, with the missing tail filled in from the germline J gene. The chain couples TRBV30 to TRBJ1-5; maybe TRBD1 (5 bases). This CDR3 is 15 amino acids long. The V end lost 3 bases, the J end lost 4 bases, and 16 bases lay between the germline ends. Looked up from germline, CDR1 is GTSNPN and CDR2 is SVGIG (reference sequence). CDR3 region: CAWSPWGGENQPQHF. CDR3 DNA, as far as it was read: TGTGCCTGGAGCCCCTGGGGGGGGGAAAATCAGCCC.